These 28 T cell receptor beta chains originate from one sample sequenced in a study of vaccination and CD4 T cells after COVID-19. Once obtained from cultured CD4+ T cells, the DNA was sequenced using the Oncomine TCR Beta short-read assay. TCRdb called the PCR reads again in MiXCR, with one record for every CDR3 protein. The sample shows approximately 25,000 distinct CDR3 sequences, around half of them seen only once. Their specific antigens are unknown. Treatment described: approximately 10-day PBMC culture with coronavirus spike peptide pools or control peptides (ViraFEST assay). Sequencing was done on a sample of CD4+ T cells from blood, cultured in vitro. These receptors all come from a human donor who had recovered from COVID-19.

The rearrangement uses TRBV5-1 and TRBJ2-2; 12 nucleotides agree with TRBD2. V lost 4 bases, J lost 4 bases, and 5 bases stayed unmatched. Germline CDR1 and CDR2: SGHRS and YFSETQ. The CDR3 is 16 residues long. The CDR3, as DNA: TGCGCCAGCAGCCTGGCTAGCGGGAGGGCCACCGGGGAGCTGTTTTTT. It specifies CASSLASGRATGELFF. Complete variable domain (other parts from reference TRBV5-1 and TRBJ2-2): KAGVTQTPRYLIKTRGQQVTLSCSPISGHRSVSWYQQTPGQGLQFLFEYFSETQRNKGNFPGRFSGRQFSNSRSEMNVSTLELGDSALYLCASSLASGRATGELFFGEGSRLTVL.

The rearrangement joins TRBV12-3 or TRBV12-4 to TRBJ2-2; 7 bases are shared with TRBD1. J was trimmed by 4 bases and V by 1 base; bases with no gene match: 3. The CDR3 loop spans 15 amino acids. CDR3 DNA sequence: TGTGCCAGCAGTTTAGTCGACAGGGCCACCGGGGAGCTGTTTTTT. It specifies CASSLVDRATGELFF.

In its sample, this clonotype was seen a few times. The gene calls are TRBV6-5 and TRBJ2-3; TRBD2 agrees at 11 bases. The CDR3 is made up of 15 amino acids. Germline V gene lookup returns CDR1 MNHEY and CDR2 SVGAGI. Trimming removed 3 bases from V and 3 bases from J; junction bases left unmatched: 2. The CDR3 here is CASSYSGRATDTQYF. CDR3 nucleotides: TGTGCCAGCAGTTATAGCGGGAGGGCGACAGATACGCAGTATTTT.

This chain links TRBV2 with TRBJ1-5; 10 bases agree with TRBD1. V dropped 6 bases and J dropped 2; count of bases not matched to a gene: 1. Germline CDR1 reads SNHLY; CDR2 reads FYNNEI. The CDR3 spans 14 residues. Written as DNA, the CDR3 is TGTGCCAGCAGCGGGACAGGGGGCAATCAGCCCCAGCATTTT. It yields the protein CASSGTGGNQPQHF.

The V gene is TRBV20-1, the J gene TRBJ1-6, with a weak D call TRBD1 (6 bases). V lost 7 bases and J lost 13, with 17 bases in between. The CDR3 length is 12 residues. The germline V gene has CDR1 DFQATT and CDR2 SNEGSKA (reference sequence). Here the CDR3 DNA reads TGCAGTGGCGTTGGGGGGGCTAAGCCCCTCCACTTT. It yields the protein CSGVGGAKPLHF.

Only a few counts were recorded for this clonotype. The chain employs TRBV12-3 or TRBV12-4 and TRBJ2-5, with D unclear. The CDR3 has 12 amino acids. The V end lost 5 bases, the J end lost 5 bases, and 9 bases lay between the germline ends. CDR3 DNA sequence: TGTGCCAGCAGTAGGGTTGGGGAGACCCAGTACTTC. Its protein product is CASSRVGETQYF.

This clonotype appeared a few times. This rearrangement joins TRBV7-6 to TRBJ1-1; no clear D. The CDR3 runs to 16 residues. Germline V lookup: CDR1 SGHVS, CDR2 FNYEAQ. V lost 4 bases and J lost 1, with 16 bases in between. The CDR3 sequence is CASSSILDGENTEAFF. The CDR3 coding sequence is TGTGCCAGCAGCTCTATACTGGACGGCGAGAACACTGAAGCTTTCTTT.

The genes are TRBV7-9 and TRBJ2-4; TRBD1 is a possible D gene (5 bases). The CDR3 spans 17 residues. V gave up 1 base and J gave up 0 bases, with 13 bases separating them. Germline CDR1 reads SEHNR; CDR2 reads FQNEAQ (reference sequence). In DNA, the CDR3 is TGTGCCAGCAGCTTAGGAATATCGGACATAGCCAAAAACATTCAGTACTTC. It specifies CASSLGISDIAKNIQYF.

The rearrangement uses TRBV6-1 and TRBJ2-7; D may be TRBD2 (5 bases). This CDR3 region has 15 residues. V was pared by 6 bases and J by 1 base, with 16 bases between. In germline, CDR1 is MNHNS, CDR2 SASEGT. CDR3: CASRRLEGFSYEQYF. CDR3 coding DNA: TGTGCCAGCAGGCGCCTAGAGGGCTTTTCCTACGAGCAGTACTTC.

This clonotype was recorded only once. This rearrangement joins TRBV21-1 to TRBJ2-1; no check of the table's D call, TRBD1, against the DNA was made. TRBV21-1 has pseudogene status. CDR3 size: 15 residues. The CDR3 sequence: CASSKGQGDPSEQFF. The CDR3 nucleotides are TGTGCCAGCAGCAAAGGGCAGGGGGACCCCTCTGAGCAGTTCTTC.

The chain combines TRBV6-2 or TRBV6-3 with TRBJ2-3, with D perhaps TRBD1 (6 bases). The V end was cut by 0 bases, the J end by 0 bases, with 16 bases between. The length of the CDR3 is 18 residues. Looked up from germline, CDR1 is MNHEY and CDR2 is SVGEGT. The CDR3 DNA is TGTGCCAGCAGTTACTCTAGGGGGAGCGGCCTTAGCACAGATACGCAGTATTTT. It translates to CASSYSRGSGLSTDTQYF.

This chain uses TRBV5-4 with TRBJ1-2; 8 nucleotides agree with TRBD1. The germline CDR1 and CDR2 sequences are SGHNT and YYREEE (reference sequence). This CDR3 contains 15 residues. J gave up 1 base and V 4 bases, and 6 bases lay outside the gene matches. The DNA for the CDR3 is TGTGCCAGCAGCCCGGACAGGGCGAATAACTATGGCTACACCTTC. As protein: CASSPDRANNYGYTF. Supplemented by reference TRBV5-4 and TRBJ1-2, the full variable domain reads ETGVTQSPTHLIKTRGQQVTLRCSSQSGHNTVSWYQQALGQGPQFIFQYYREEENGRGNFPPRFSGLQFPNYSSELNVNALELDDSALYLCASSPDRANNYGYTFGSGTRLTVV.

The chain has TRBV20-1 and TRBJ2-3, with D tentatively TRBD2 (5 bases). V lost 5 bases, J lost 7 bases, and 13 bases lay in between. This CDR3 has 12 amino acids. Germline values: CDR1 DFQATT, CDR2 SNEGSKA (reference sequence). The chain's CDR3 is CSAATAGNTQYF. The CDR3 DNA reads TGCAGTGCTGCCACTGCGGGTAATACGCAGTATTTT.

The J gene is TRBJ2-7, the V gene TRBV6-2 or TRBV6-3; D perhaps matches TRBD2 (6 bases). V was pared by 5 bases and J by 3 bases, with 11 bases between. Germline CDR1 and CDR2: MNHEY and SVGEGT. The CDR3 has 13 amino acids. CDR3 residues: CASSGWEVYEQYF. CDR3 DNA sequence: TGTGCCAGCAGTGGTTGGGAGGTCTACGAGCAGTACTTC.

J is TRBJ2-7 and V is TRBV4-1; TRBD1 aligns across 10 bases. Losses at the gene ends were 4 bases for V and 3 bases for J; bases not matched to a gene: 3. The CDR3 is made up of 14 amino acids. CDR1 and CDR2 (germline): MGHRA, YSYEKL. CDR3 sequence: CASSRDRGFYEQYF. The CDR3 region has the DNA TGCGCCAGCAGCCGGGACAGGGGTTTCTACGAGCAGTACTTC.

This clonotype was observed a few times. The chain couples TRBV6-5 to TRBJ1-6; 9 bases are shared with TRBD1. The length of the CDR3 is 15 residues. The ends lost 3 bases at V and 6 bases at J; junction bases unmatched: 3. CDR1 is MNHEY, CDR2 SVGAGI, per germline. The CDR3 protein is CASSYGGQGNSPLHF. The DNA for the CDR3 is TGTGCCAGCAGTTATGGGGGACAGGGTAATTCACCCCTCCACTTT.

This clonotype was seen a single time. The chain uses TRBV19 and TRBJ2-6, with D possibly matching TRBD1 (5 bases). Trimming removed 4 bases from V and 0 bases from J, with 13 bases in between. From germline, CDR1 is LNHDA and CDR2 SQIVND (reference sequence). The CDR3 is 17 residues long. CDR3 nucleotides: TGTGCCAGTAGTACCGACAGACATCGCTCTGGGGCCAACGTCCTGACTTTC. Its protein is CASSTDRHRSGANVLTF.

The CDR3 DNA follows: TGCGCCAGCAGCCGAAACAGGGAAAGATCAGAAGAGACCCAGTACTTC. Its translation: CASSRNRERSEETQYF. The J gene is TRBJ2-5, the V gene TRBV4-3; a possible D gene is TRBD1 (6 bases). The ends were cut back, 4 bases at V and 3 bases at J, with 18 bases in the middle. Germline CDR1 reads LGHNA; CDR2 reads YSLEER. The CDR3 length is 16 residues.

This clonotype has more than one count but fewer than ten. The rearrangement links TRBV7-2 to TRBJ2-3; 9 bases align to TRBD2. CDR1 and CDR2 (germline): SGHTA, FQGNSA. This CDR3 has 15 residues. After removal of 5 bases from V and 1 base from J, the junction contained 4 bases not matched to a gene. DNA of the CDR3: TGTGCCAGCAGCCCTTGGACTAGCGGCACAGATACGCAGTATTTT. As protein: CASSPWTSGTDTQYF.

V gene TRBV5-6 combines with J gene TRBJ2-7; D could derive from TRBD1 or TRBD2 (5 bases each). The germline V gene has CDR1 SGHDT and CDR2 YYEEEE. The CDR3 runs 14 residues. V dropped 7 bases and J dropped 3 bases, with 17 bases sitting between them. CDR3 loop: CASGRPGRNYEQYF. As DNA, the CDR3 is TGTGCCAGCGGCAGGCCAGGGAGAAACTACGAGCAGTACTTC.

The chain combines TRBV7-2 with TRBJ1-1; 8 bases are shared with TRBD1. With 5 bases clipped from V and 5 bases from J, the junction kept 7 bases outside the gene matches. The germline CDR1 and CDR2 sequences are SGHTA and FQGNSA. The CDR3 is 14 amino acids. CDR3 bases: TGTGCCAGCAGCACGGACAGGGTAACGACTGAAGCTTTCTTT. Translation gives CASSTDRVTTEAFF.

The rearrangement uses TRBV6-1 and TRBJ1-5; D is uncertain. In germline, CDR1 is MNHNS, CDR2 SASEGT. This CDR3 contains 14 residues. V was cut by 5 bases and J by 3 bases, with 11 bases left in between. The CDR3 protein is CASSPDSINQPQHF. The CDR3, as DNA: TGTGCCAGCAGTCCGGACTCAATCAATCAGCCCCAGCATTTT.

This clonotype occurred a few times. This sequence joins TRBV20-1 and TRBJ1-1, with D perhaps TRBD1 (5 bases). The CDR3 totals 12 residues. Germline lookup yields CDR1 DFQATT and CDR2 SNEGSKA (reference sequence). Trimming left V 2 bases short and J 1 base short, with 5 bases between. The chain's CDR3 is CSARRGNTEAFF. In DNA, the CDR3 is TGCAGTGCTAGAAGGGGGAACACTGAAGCTTTCTTT.

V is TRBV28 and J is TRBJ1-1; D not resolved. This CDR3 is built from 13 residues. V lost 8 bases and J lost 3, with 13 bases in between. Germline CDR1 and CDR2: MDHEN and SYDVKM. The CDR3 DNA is TGTGCCAGCCGTGAAGTCTGGGACACTGAAGCTTTCTTT. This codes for CASREVWDTEAFF.

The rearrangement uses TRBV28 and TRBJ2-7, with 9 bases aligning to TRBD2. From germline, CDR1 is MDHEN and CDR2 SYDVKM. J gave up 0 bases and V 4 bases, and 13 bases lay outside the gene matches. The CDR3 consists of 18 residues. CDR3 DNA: TGTGCCAGCAGTTCACCAGGCGGGAGGGCCCTCGGCTCCTACGAGCAGTACTTC. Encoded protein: CASSSPGGRALGSYEQYF.

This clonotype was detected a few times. CDR3 protein: CASSNPVSGPSTDTQYF. Written as DNA, the CDR3 is TGTGCCAGCAGTAATCCCGTTAGCGGACCTAGCACAGATACGCAGTATTTT. The chain has TRBV6-2 or TRBV6-3 and TRBJ2-3, with a possible D match to TRBD2 (6 bases). Trimming pared 5 bases from V and 0 bases from J, leaving 18 bases between. The CDR3 contains 17 residues. Germline V gives CDR1 MNHEY, CDR2 SVGEGT.

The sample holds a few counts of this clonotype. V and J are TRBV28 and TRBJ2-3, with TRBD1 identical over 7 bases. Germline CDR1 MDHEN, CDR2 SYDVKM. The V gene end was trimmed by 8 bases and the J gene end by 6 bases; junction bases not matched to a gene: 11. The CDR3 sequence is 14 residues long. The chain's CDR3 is CASDRAGGMDTQYF. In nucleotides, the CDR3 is TGTGCCAGCGACAGGGCAGGGGGTATGGATACGCAGTATTTT. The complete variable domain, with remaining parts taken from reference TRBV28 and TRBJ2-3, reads DVKVTQSSRYLVKRTGEKVFLECVQDMDHENMFWYRQDPGLGLRLIYFSYDVKMKEKGDIPEGYSVSREKKERFSLILESASTNQTSMYLCASDRAGGMDTQYFGPGTRLTVL.

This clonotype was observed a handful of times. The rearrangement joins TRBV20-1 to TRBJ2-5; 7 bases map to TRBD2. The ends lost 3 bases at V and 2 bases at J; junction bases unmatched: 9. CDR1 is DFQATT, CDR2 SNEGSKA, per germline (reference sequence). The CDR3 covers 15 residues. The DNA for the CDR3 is TGCAGTGCTAGCCGTCGCGGGAGTGGGCAAGAGACCCAGTACTTC. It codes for CSASRRGSGQETQYF.